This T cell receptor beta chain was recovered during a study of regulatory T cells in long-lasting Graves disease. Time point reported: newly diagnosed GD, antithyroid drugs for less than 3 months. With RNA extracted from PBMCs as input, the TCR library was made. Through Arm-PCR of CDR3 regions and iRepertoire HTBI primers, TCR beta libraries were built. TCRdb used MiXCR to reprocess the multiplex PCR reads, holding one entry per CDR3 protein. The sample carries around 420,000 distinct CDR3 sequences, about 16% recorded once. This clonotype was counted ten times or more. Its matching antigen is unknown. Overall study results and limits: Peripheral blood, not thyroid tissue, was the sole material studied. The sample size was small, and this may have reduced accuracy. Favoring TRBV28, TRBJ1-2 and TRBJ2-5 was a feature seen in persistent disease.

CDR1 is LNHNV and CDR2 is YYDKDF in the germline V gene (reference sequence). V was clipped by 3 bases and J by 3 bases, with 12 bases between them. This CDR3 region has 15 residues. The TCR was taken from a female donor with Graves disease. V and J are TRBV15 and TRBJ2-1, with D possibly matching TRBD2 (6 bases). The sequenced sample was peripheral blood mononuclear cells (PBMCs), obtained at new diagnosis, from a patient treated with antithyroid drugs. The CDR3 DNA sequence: TGTGCCACCAGCAGCGGGCTAGCGAACTACAATGAGCAGTTCTTC. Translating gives CATSSGLANYNEQFF. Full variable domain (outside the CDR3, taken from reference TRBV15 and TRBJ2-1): DAMVIQNPRYQVTQFGKPVTLSCSQTLNHNVMYWYQQKSSQAPKLLFHYYDKDFNNEADTPDNFQSRRPNTSFCFLDIRSPGLGDTAMYLCATSSGLANYNEQFFGPGTRLTVL.